This paragraph reports one T cell receptor (beta chain). The antigen is undetermined. Assay: immunoSEQ multiplex PCR; the TCRdb copy retains only in-frame clones and omits some. This sample has roughly 140,000 clones, with 75% to 95% found just once. Germline lookup yields CDR1 MGHRA and CDR2 YSYEKL. There are 16 residues in the CDR3. Trimming took 6 bases from V and 0 from J, leaving 14 bases between them. These data are taken from a study of T cell responses to AZD1222 COVID-19 vaccine. Points from the study as a whole: Two AZD1222 administrations were followed by greater Spike-specific TCR breadth and depth. Baseline testing showed seropositivity in only six AZD1222 recipients.

This receptor was identified in an adult in good health. The source was peripheral blood, collected on day 0 of MenACWY control vaccination. The V gene is TRBV4-1, the J gene TRBJ1-4; D gene uncertain. This CDR3 reads CASRDPLAATNEKLFF. CDR3 DNA sequence: TGCGCCAGCAGGGACCCTTTAGCGGCAACTAATGAAAAACTGTTTTTT.